This TCR beta chain derives from a study of blood T cell repertoires in COVID-19. The overall study: Sources were T cells, B-cell-depleted T cells, or PBMCs; the material itself was cDNA or gDNA.

Under the authors' procedure: How many nucleated cells were present was estimated from reference gene primer amplification. Using immunoSEQ multiplex PCR, the repertoire was profiled, and TCRdb retains in-frame clones only, with some absent. From that table come the V and J calls and clone size; the DNA was used to work out D and trimming. The data show some 390,000 clones, with 85% to 90% seen just once and over 2.5% held by the top ten. With regard to this clone: Other DNA sequences within the sample encode an identical CDR3.

The CDR3 sequence is 14 residues long. The V gene's germline CDR1 is SGDLS and CDR2 YYNGEE. V was pared by 3 bases and J by 1 base, with 7 bases between. The TCR was taken from a human donor in a cohort sampled during active COVID-19. Specimen: peripheral blood. The chain employs TRBV9 and TRBJ2-2, with D unresolved. CDR3 residues: CASSALRNTGELFF. CDR3 in DNA: TGTGCCAGCAGCGCCTTGCGGAACACCGGGGAGCTGTTTTTT. The full variable domain, completed using reference TRBV9 and TRBJ2-2, is DSGVTQTPKHLITATGQRVTLRCSPRSGDLSVYWYQQSLDQGLQFLIQYYNGEERAKGNILERFSAQQFPDLHSELNLSSLELGDSALYFCASSALRNTGELFFGEGSRLTVL.